This T cell receptor (beta chain) originates from a study of shared clonotypes between healthy human individuals. Repertoires were generated with immunoSEQ multiplex PCR, while TCRdb's copy carries only in-frame clones and drops some. This sample yields roughly 640,000 clones, of which about 97% are seen a single time; around 0.06% belongs to the top ten. Remarks on this clone: The sample holds other DNA sequences that translate to the same CDR3.

The length of the CDR3 is 15 residues. The germline V gene encodes CDR1 SGHRS and CDR2 YFSETQ. V lost 4 bases to trimming and J lost 3 bases, with 14 bases between them. This clonotype originated in a woman aged 25 to 39 in good health. The chain uses TRBV5-1 and TRBJ1-5, with D tentatively TRBD1 (6 bases). Sequencing input: naive CD4+ T cells sorted from blood. Described subset: CD45RA+ positively selected. Here the CDR3 DNA reads TGCGCCAGCAGCAAAGATGGACAGACCAATCAGCCCCAGCATTTT. Translated: CASSKDGQTNQPQHF.